This T cell receptor (beta chain) was sequenced in a study of T cell responses to AZD1222 COVID-19 vaccine. Background on the study: Recipients boosted at about 4 weeks or about 12 weeks are pooled. Findings and limits, study-wide: Repertoire sampling happened only post peak T cell response. Possibly, clonal diversity was underestimated; donors were largely white British and included more females. Vaccine-related CD4 TCRs covered spike, predominating at 160-218 and 743-854.

Generated by immunoSEQ multiplex PCR, the TCRdb table keeps only in-frame clones and is missing some. The sample has 170,000 or so clones, less than 95% seen once. This clone has only one observation. Its antigen is unidentified. The junction differs from germline at one of its ends, possibly a read error. Germline CDR1 and CDR2: SGHNT and YYREEE (reference sequence). The length of the CDR3 is 13 residues. Material: peripheral blood, obtained on day 0 of AZD1222 vaccination. This sequence originates from an adult in good health. The chain recombines TRBV5-4 with TRBJ1-2; 7 nucleotides match TRBD1. The CDR3 region is CASSPARDRAPIF. CDR3 sequence (DNA): TGTGCCAGCAGCCCAGCACGGGACAGAGCTCCGATTTTC.